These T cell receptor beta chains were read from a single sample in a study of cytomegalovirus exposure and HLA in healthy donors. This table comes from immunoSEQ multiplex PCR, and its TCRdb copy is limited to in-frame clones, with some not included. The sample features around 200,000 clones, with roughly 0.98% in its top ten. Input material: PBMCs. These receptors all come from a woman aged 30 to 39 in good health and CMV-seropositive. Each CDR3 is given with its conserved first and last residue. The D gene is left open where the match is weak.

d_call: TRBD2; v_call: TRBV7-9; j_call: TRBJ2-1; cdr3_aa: CASSPGLAGAYYNEQFF; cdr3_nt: TGTGCCAGCAGCCCGGGACTAGCGGGGGCCTACTACAATGAGCAGTTCTTC
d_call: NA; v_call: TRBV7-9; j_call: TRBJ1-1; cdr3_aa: CASSLRGTEAFF; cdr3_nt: TGTGCCAGCAGCTTAAGGGGGACTGAAGCTTTCTTT
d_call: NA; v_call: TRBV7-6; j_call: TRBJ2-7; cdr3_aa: CASSWAGPYEQYF; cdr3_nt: TGTGCCAGCAGCTGGGCGGGACCCTACGAGCAGTACTTC
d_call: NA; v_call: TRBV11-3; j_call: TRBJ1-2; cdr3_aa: CASSLTGAGYGYTF; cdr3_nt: TGTGCCAGCAGCTTAACGGGAGCGGGTTACGGCTACACCTTC
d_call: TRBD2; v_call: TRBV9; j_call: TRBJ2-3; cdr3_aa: CASSVGAGGRNTQYF; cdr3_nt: TGTGCCAGCAGCGTGGGGGCGGGAGGGAGGAATACGCAGTATTTT
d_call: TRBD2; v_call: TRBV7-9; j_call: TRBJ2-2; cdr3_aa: CASSPRGGLAGGLTGELFF; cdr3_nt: TGTGCCAGCAGCCCCCGAGGCGGACTAGCGGGGGGCCTCACCGGGGAGCTGTTTTTT
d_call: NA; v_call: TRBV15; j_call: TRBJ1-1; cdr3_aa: CATSRPTGTQAFF; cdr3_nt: TGTGCCACCAGCAGGCCAACCGGGACTCAAGCTTTCTTT
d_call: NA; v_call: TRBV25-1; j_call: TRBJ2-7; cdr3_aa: CASSEYSGYEQYF; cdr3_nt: TGTGCCAGCAGTGAATACTCGGGTTACGAGCAGTACTTC
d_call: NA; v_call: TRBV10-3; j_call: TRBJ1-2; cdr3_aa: CAISESGADGYGYTF; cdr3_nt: TGTGCCATCAGTGAGTCAGGAGCGGACGGTTATGGCTACACCTTC
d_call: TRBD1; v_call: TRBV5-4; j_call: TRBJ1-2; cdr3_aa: CASSLPGTGHHGYTF; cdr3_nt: TGTGCCAGCAGCTTGCCAGGGACAGGGCACCATGGCTACACCTTC
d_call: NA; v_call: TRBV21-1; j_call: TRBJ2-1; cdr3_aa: CASNSSSYNEQFF; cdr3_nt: TGTGCCAGCAACAGTAGCTCCTACAATGAGCAGTTCTTC
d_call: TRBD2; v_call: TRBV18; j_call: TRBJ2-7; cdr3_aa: CASSLPGLAAYEQYF; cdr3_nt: TGTGCCAGCTCACTACCGGGACTAGCGGCCTACGAGCAGTACTTC
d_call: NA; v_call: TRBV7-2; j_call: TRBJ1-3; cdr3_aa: CASSPWLGGGNTIYF; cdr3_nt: TGTGCCAGCAGCCCCTGGTTGGGGGGTGGAAACACCATATATTTT
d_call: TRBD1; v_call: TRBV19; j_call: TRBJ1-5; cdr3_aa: CASSADREEIQPQHF; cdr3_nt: TGTGCCAGTAGTGCTGACAGGGAGGAAATTCAGCCCCAGCATTTT
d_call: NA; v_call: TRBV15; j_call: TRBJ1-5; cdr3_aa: CATSRAEGSDQPQHF; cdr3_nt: TGTGCCACCAGCAGAGCGGAGGGTTCAGATCAGCCCCAGCATTTT
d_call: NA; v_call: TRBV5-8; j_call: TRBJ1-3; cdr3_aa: CASSLHVILTGGNTIYF; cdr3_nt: TGTGCCAGCAGCCTCCACGTTATATTGACGGGTGGAAACACCATATATTTT
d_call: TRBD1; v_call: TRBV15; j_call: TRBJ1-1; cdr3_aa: CATSRGQGTMNTEAFF; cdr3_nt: TGTGCCACCAGCAGAGGACAGGGGACGATGAACACTGAAGCTTTCTTT
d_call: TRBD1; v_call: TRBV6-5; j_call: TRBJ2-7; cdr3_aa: CASSISAGGYEQYF; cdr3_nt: TGTGCCAGCAGTATCTCCGCAGGGGGCTACGAGCAGTACTTC
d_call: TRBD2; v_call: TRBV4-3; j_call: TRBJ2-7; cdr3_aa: CASSQDLGLASFYEQYF; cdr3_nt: TGCGCCAGCAGCCAAGATTTGGGACTAGCGAGTTTCTACGAGCAGTACTTC
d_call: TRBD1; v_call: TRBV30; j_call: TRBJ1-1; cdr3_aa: CAWRTGGEKAFF; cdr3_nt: TGTGCCTGGAGGACAGGGGGCGAAAAGGCTTTCTTT
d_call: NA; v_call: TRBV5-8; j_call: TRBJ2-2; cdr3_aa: CASSRGRGSGLSEELFF; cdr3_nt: TGTGCCAGCAGCCGAGGTCGGGGGTCTGGGCTGTCCGAGGAGCTGTTTTTT
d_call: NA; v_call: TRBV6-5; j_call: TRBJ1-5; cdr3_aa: CASSYGQVPNQPQHF; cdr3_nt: TGTGCCAGCAGTTACGGGCAGGTACCTAATCAGCCCCAGCATTTT
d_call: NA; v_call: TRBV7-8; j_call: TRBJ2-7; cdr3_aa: CASSRLDSPPLGEQYF; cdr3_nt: TGTGCCAGCAGCCGGTTGGACAGCCCCCCCCTTGGAGAGCAGTACTTC
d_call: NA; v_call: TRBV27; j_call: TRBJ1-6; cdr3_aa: CASSKPRSPLHF; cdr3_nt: TGTGCCAGCAGCAAACCTCGGTCACCCCTCCACTTT
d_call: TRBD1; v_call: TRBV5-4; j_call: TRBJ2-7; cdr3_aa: CASSLLRQGSYEQYF; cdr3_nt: TGTGCCAGCAGCCTCCTCAGACAGGGCTCCTACGAGCAGTACTTC
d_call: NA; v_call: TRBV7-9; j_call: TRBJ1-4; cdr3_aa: CASSSTSPRVRLFF; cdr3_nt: TGTGCCAGCAGCTCGACATCTCCCAGGGTGAGGCTGTTTTTT
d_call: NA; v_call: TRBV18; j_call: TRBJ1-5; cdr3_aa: CASSTEGHSNQPQHF; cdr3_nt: TGTGCCAGCTCTACCGAGGGTCATAGCAATCAGCCCCAGCATTTT
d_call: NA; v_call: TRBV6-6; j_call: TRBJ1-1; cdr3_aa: CASLAGTWGNTEAFF; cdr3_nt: TGTGCCAGCCTTGCGGGAACATGGGGGAACACTGAAGCTTTCTTT
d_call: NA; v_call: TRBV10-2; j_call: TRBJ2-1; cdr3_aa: CASSERGTGYNEQFF; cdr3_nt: TGCGCCAGCAGTGAGAGGGGGACCGGCTACAATGAGCAGTTCTTC
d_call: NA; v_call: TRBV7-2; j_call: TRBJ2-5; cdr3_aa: CASSLAGGKETQYF; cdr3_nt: TGTGCCAGCAGCTTAGCGGGAGGTAAAGAGACCCAGTACTTC
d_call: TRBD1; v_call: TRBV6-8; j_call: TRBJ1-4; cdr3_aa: CASSYGTWTGGWEKLFF; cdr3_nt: TGTGCCAGCAGTTACGGAACGTGGACAGGGGGCTGGGAAAAACTGTTTTTT
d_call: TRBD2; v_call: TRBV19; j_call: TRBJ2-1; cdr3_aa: CASKGLAPFSYNEQFF; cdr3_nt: TGTGCCAGTAAGGGACTAGCGCCCTTCTCCTACAATGAGCAGTTCTTC
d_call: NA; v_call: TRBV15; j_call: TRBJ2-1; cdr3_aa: CATSRGRIGGDEQFF; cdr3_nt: TGTGCCACCAGCCGGGGGAGGATCGGAGGCGATGAGCAGTTCTTC
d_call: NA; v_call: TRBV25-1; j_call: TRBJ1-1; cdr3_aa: CASSERGLPFF; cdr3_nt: TGTGCCAGCAGTGAAAGGGGATTGCCTTTCTTT
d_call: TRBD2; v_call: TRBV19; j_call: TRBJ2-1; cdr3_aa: CASSESGGLSYNEQFF; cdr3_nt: TGTGCCAGTAGCGAGAGCGGGGGCCTTTCCTACAATGAGCAGTTCTTC
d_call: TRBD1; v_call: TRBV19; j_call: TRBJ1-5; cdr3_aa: CASSIEGGGGSNQPQHF; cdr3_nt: TGTGCCAGTAGTATAGAAGGAGGGGGCGGGAGCAATCAGCCCCAGCATTTT
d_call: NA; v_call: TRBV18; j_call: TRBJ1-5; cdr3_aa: CASSPIRGLGGADQPQHF; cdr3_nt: TGTGCCAGCTCACCAATTCGAGGCCTTGGGGGGGCAGATCAGCCCCAGCATTTT
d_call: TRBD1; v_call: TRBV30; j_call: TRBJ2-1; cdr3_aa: CAWSIQGVYNEQFF; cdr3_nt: TGTGCCTGGAGTATACAGGGGGTCTACAATGAGCAGTTCTTC
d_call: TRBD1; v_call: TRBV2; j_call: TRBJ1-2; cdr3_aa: CASREGALGYGYTF; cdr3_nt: TGTGCCAGCAGGGAGGGGGCCCTGGGCTATGGCTACACCTTC
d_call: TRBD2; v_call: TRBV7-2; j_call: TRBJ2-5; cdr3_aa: CASSLALAGGETQYF; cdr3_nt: TGTGCCAGCAGCTTAGCACTAGCGGGGGGGGAGACCCAGTACTTC
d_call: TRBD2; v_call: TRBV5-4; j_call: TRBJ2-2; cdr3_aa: CASSSEPLAGGTGELFF; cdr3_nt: TGTGCCAGCAGCTCGGAACCACTAGCGGGGGGCACCGGGGAGCTGTTTTTT
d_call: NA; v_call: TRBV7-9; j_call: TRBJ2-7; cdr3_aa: CASSLGRVGQYF; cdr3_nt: TGTGCCAGCAGCTTAGGGCGGGTCGGGCAGTACTTC
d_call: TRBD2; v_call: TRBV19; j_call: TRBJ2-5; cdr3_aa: CASSVGLAVETQYF; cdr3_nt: TGTGCCAGTAGTGTAGGACTAGCGGTAGAGACCCAGTACTTC
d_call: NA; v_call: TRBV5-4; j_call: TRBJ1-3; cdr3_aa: CASSLWEASGNTIYF; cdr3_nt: TGTGCCAGCAGCTTGTGGGAGGCCTCTGGAAACACCATATATTTT
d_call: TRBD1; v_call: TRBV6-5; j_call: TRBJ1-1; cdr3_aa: CASSPLTGGNTEAFF; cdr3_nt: TGTGCCAGCAGTCCATTGACAGGGGGAAACACTGAAGCTTTCTTT
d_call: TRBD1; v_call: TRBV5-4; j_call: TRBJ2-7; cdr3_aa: CASSSGQGTPKGYGQYF; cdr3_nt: TGTGCCAGCAGCTCGGGACAGGGGACCCCTAAAGGCTACGGGCAGTACTTC